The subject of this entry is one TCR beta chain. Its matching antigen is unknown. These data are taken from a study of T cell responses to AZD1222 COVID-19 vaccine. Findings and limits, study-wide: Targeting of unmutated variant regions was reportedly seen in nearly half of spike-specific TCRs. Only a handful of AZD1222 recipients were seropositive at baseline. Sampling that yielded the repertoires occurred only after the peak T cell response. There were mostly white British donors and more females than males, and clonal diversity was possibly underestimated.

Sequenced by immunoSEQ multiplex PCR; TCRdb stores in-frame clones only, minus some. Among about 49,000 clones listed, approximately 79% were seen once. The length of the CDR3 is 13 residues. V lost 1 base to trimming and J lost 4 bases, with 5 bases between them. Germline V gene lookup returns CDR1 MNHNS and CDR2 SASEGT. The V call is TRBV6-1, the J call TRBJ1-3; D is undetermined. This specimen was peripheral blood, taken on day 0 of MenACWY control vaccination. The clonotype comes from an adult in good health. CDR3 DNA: TGTGCCAGCAGTGAAGACAGCGGAAACACCATATATTTT. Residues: CASSEDSGNTIYF.